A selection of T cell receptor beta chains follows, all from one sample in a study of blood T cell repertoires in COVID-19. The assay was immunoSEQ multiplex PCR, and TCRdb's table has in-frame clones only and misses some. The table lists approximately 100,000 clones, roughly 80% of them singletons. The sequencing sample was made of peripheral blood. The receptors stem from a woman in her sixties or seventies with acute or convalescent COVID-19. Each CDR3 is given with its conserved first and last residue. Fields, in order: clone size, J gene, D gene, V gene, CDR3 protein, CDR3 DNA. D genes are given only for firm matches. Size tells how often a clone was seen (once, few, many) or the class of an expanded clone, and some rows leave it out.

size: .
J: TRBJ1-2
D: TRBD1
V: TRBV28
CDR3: CASSLEGAHSGYTF
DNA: TGTGCCAGCAGTTTAGAGGGGGCGCACTCTGGCTACACCTTC

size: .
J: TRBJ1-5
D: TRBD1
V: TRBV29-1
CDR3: CSVEADRGQPQHF
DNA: TGCAGCGTTGAAGCGGACAGGGGACAGCCCCAGCATTTT

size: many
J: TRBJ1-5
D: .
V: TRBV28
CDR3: CASSLQGFSNQPQHF
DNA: TGTGCCAGCAGTTTACAGGGGTTTAGCAATCAGCCCCAGCATTTT

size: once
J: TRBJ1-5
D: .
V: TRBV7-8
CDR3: CASSLGASGNQPQHF
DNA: TGTGCCAGCAGCTTAGGGGCGAGTGGCAATCAGCCCCAGCATTTT

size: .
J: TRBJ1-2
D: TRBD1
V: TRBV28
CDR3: CASSLWGDRGHGYTF
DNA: TGTGCCAGCAGTTTATGGGGGGACAGGGGGCATGGCTACACCTTC

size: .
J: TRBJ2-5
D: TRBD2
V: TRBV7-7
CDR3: CASSLVGTREETQYF
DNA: TGTGCCAGCAGCTTAGTCGGGACTAGGGAAGAGACCCAGTACTTC

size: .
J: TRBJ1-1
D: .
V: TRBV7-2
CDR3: CASSPGPVSGTEAFF
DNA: TGTGCCAGCAGCCCAGGACCGGTGTCGGGGACTGAAGCTTTCTTT

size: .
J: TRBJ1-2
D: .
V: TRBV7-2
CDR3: CASSAASTGYYGYTF
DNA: TGTGCCAGCAGCGCCGCCTCCACAGGATACTATGGCTACACCTTC

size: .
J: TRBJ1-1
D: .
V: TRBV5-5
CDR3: CASSWEGTNTEAFF
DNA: TGTGCCAGCAGCTGGGAAGGGACAAACACTGAAGCTTTCTTT

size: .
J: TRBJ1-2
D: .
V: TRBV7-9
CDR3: CASSPGGLAFGYTF
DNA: TGTGCCAGCAGCCCTGGCGGTCTAGCGTTTGGCTACACCTTC

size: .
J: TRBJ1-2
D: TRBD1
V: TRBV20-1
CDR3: CSASWGQGLGGYTF
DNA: TGCAGTGCTAGTTGGGGACAGGGGCTTGGAGGCTACACCTTC

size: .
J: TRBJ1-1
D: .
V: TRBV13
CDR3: CASSLTGGGNTEAFF
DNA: TGTGCCAGCAGCTTGACCGGGGGTGGGAACACTGAAGCTTTCTTT

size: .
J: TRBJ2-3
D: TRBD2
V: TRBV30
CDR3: CAWSTGTSRNF
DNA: TGTGCCTGGAGTACCGGGACTAGCAGGAATTTT

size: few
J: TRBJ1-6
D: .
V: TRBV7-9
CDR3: CASSTDSYNSPLHF
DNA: TGTGCCAGCAGCACGGACAGTTATAATTCACCCCTCCACTTT

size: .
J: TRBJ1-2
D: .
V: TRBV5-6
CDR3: CASSSLNYGYTF
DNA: TGTGCCAGCAGCTCCTTAAACTATGGCTACACCTTC

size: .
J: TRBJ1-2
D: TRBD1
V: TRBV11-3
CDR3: CASSSRTGGGYYGYTF
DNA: TGTGCCAGCAGCTCCCGGACAGGGGGTGGATACTATGGCTACACCTTC

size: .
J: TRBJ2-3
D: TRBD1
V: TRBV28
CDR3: CASSPRQGGTDTQYF
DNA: TGTGCCAGCAGTCCAAGACAGGGGGGAACAGATACGCAGTATTTT

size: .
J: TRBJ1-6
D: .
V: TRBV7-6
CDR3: CASSPRGRDNHNSPLHF
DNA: TGTGCCAGCAGCCCTAGGGGCCGGGACAACCATAATTCACCCCTCCACTTT

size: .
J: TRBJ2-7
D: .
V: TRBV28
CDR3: CASSLGVLPYEQYF
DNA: TGTGCCAGCAGTTTAGGAGTCCTCCCCTACGAGCAGTACTTC

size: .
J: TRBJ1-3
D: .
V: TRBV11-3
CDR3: CASSPVRGAGNTIYF
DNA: TGTGCCAGCAGCCCTGTACGGGGGGCTGGAAACACCATATATTTT

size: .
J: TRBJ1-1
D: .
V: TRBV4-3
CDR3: CASSQDGGGGPEAFF
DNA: TGCGCCAGCAGCCAAGATGGAGGGGGAGGGCCTGAAGCTTTCTTT

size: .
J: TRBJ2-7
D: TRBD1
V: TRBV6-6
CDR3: CASSSGQGRSYGQYF
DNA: TGTGCCAGCAGTTCAGGACAGGGGAGAAGTTACGGGCAGTACTTC

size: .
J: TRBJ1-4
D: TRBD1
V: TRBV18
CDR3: CASSQGIPGGSDEKLFF
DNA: TGTGCCAGCTCGCAGGGCATCCCAGGGGGCTCTGATGAAAAACTGTTTTTT

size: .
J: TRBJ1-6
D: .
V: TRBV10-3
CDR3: CAISEKSGNSPLHF
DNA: TGTGCCATCAGTGAGAAGTCAGGGAATTCACCCCTCCACTTT

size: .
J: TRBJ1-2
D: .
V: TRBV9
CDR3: CASSYRGAGNYGYTF
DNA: TGTGCCAGCAGCTACCGGGGGGCAGGCAACTATGGCTACACCTTC

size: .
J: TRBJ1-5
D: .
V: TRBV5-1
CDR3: CASSLAGRENQPQHF
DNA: TGCGCCAGCAGCTTGGCCGGTAGAGAAAATCAGCCCCAGCATTTT

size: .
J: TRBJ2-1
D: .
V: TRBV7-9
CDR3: CASSLAQGYNEQFF
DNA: TGTGCCAGCAGCTTAGCGCAGGGTTACAATGAGCAGTTCTTC